What follows are 29 T cell receptor beta chains derived from one specimen sequenced in a study of cytomegalovirus exposure and HLA in healthy donors. The PCR ran on 60 Vbeta and 13 Jbeta primers. The protocol was immunoSEQ multiplex PCR, while the TCRdb copy is restricted to in-frame clones and leaves out a portion. The sample is made up of 68,000 or so clones, and the top ten hold 6.5% to 8.5% of it. Material for sequencing was PBMCs. The receptors originated from a female donor in good health and CMV-seropositive.

The rearrangement links TRBV5-4 to TRBJ2-2, with D possibly matching TRBD2 (5 bases). V lost 1 base and J lost 9, with 10 bases in between. Germline lookup yields CDR1 SGHNT and CDR2 YYREEE (reference sequence). The CDR3 has 13 amino acids. The CDR3 here is CASSLRSGRELFF. The CDR3 nucleotides read TGTGCCAGCAGCTTGCGGTCGGGGAGGGAGCTGTTTTTT.

This chain uses TRBV4-2 with TRBJ2-3, with 7 bases lining up with TRBD2. The CDR3 spans 16 residues. Germline values: CDR1 LGHNA, CDR2 YNFKEQ. V shed 0 bases and J 0 bases; nucleotides not matched to a gene: 3. The CDR3 bases are TGTGCCAGCAGCCAAGAAATAGCGGGCAGCACAGATACGCAGTATTTT. Residues: CASSQEIAGSTDTQYF.

CDR3 coding DNA: TGCAGCGTTGTTGCTCGGGACAGGGACGGAGAGACCCAGTACTTC. This translates into CSVVARDRDGETQYF. The rearrangement uses TRBV29-1 and TRBJ2-5, with 9 nucleotides matching TRBD1. This CDR3 is built from 15 residues. Germline-derived CDR1 and CDR2 are SQVTM and ANQGSEA. Trimming removed 4 bases from V and 4 bases from J; junction bases left unmatched: 10.

J is TRBJ2-1 and V is TRBV7-2, with D perhaps TRBD1 (5 bases). Germline-derived CDR1 and CDR2 are SGHTA and FQGNSA. Deletions cut 1 base from V and 2 bases from J, with 9 bases between. The CDR3 spans 15 residues. The CDR3 bases are TGTGCCAGCAGCTTAGACAGGCAAACCTACAATGAGCAGTTCTTC. It translates to CASSLDRQTYNEQFF.

V usage is TRBV7-9 and J usage is TRBJ2-7; no reliable D call. The CDR3 is 13 amino acids. The ends were cut back, 3 bases at V and 0 bases at J, with 6 bases in the middle. Germline CDR1 SEHNR, CDR2 FQNEAQ (reference sequence). As DNA, the CDR3 is TGTGCCAGCAGCTTTAGCAGCTCCTACGAGCAGTACTTC. Its protein is CASSFSSSYEQYF.

The chain combines TRBV6-1 with TRBJ1-1, with a weak D call TRBD1 (6 bases). V was clipped by 5 bases and J by 2 bases, with 9 bases between them. The CDR3 consists of 13 residues. Germline lookup yields CDR1 MNHNS and CDR2 SASEGT. The CDR3 sequence is CASSTGRNTEAFF. CDR3 in DNA: TGTGCCAGCAGTACAGGGCGTAACACTGAAGCTTTCTTT.

This CDR3 is CASSLGQGRNIYGYTF. CDR3 nucleotides: TGTGCCAGCAGCTTGGGCCAGGGAAGGAACATCTATGGCTACACCTTC. The chain combines TRBV5-6 with TRBJ1-2, with D perhaps TRBD1 (5 bases). Germline CDR1 reads SGHDT; CDR2 reads YYEEEE. Between the trimmed V and J ends, which lost 0 bases and 4 bases, there was a span of 16 bases. The CDR3 runs 16 residues. Full variable domain (missing parts from reference TRBV5-6 and TRBJ1-2): DAGVTQSPTHLIKTRGQQVTLRCSPKSGHDTVSWYQQALGQGPQFIFQYYEEEERQRGNFPDRFSGHQFPNYSSELNVNALLLGDSALYLCASSLGQGRNIYGYTFGSGTRLTVV.

The chain links TRBV5-4 to TRBJ1-6; 7 bases are a match to TRBD1. The CDR3 has 16 residues. Germline-derived CDR1 and CDR2 are SGHNT and YYREEE (reference sequence). Trimming removed 4 bases from V and 2 bases from J; junction bases left unmatched: 6. The CDR3 coding sequence is TGTGCCAGCAGCCTGTACAGGGGAGCCTATAATTCACCCCTCCACTTT. Its protein is CASSLYRGAYNSPLHF.

The rearrangement links TRBV27 to TRBJ1-2, with a possible D match to TRBD1 (5 bases). The CDR3 spans 14 residues. Germline CDR1 is MNHEY and CDR2 is SMNVEV (reference sequence). With 5 bases removed from V and 4 bases from J, the gap between germline ends came to 14 bases. DNA of the CDR3: TGTGCCAGCAGTGCCCGACAGAGCCCCTATGGCTACACCTTC. Translating it yields CASSARQSPYGYTF.

This chain uses TRBV19 with TRBJ2-1; 8 bases align to TRBD2. Germline V gives CDR1 LNHDA, CDR2 SQIVND (reference sequence). Trimming removed 9 bases from V and 7 bases from J; junction bases left unmatched: 8. CDR3 length: 13 residues. The CDR3 nucleotides are TGTGCCAGCACCGGACTAGCTCAGAATGAGCAGTTCTTC. This translates into CASTGLAQNEQFF.

The CDR3 DNA follows: TGTGCCAGCAGTTGGGGGAGGACAGGGGCCGGGGAGCTGTTTTTT. Protein product: CASSWGRTGAGELFF. V is TRBV6-5 and J is TRBJ2-2, with 9 positions matching TRBD1. With 4 bases clipped from V and 6 bases from J, the junction kept 6 bases outside the gene matches. The CDR3 contains 15 residues. Germline V CDR1 and CDR2: MNHEY, SVGAGI.

The chain combines TRBV28 with TRBJ1-5; D unresolved. V was pared by 2 bases and J by 4 bases, with 12 bases between. The CDR3 has 15 amino acids. Germline-derived CDR1 and CDR2 are MDHEN and SYDVKM. The CDR3: CASSLRGPLNQPQHF. CDR3 sequence (DNA): TGTGCCAGCAGTTTACGAGGGCCGCTGAATCAGCCCCAGCATTTT.

The rearrangement joins TRBV7-2 to TRBJ2-2; TRBD1 agrees at 8 bases. In germline, CDR1 is SGHTA, CDR2 FQGNSA. This CDR3 contains 16 residues. V lost 5 bases, J lost 5 bases, and 10 bases stayed unmatched. CDR3 nucleotides: TGTGCCAGCAGCGATAGAGGGACAGGAATTACCGGGGAGCTGTTTTTT. Amino acids: CASSDRGTGITGELFF.

The gene calls are TRBV6-6 and TRBJ1-5, with TRBD1 matching 8 bases. This CDR3 has 15 residues. J was trimmed by 2 bases and V by 5 bases; bases with no gene match: 5. CDR1 and CDR2 from the germline V gene are MNHNY and SVGAGI (reference sequence). The CDR3 protein is CASSGGTGGNQPQHF. The CDR3 bases are TGTGCCAGCAGTGGAGGGACAGGCGGCAATCAGCCCCAGCATTTT.

J is TRBJ2-5 and V is TRBV7-6; D is unclear. Per the germline V gene, CDR1 is SGHVS and CDR2 is FNYEAQ. The germline V and J ends were trimmed by 5 bases and 2 bases, with 12 bases remaining between them. The CDR3 length is 14 residues. CDR3 in DNA: TGTGCCAGCAGCCACGCCCGAGGACAAGAGACCCAGTACTTC. This encodes CASSHARGQETQYF. The full variable domain, rest sourced from reference TRBV7-6 and TRBJ2-5, is GAGVSQSPRYKVTKRGQDVALRCDPISGHVSLYWYRQALGQGPEFLTYFNYEAQQDKSGLPNDRFSAERPEGSISTLTIQRTEQRDSAMYRCASSHARGQETQYFGPGTRLLVL.

The chain recombines TRBV5-1 with TRBJ1-2; no clear D. CDR1 is SGHRS and CDR2 is YFSETQ in the germline V gene. There are 12 residues in the CDR3. V lost 5 bases and J lost 7, with 12 bases in between. The CDR3 DNA follows: TGCGCCAGCAGTTATGATACTGTTGGCTACACCTTC. Amino acids: CASSYDTVGYTF.

The V and J genes are TRBV7-9 and TRBJ2-3; a possible D gene is TRBD1 (5 bases). This CDR3 has 11 amino acids. Germline V CDR1 and CDR2: SEHNR, FQNEAQ (reference sequence). Trimming removed 4 bases at V and 11 bases at J, with 10 bases between. Here the CDR3 DNA reads TGTGCCAGCAGCTCGGACAAGGGGCAGTATTTT. Translated: CASSSDKGQYF.

The chain couples TRBV6-1 to TRBJ2-7; 9 positions match TRBD2. V shed 7 bases and J 0 bases; nucleotides not matched to a gene: 7. Per the germline V gene, CDR1 is MNHNS and CDR2 is SASEGT. The CDR3 totals 15 residues. DNA for the CDR3: TGTGCCAGCAAGACAGGACTAGCGTCCTCCTACGAGCAGTACTTC. This codes for CASKTGLASSYEQYF.

This chain connects TRBV7-2 to TRBJ1-1; a weak D match, TRBD1 (5 bases). Germline CDR1 and CDR2: SGHTA and FQGNSA. The CDR3 consists of 16 residues. V was trimmed by 3 bases and J by 6 bases, leaving 20 bases between them. The CDR3 reads CASSLTVTGMQAEAFF. The DNA of the CDR3 is TGTGCCAGCAGCTTGACAGTCACTGGGATGCAAGCTGAAGCTTTCTTT.

The chain has TRBV11-2 and TRBJ2-7, with 7 bases that match TRBD1. This CDR3 region has 15 residues. Germline V gene sequence: CDR1 SGHAT, CDR2 FQNNGV. Losses at the gene ends were 1 base for V and 7 bases for J; bases not matched to a gene: 10. The CDR3 nucleotides are TGTGCCAGCAGCTTAGTCCCAGAGGGGGCCGGGGAGCAGTACTTC. Its protein product is CASSLVPEGAGEQYF.

The chain joins TRBV30 to TRBJ2-5, with TRBD1 identical over 7 bases. With V trimmed by 5 bases and J by 5 bases, 8 bases remained unmatched. The CDR3 consists of 13 residues. Germline CDR1 and CDR2: GTSNPN and SVGIG (reference sequence). In nucleotides, the CDR3 is TGTGCCTGGCAAAAGGGGGCGCTTGAGACCCAGTACTTC. This encodes CAWQKGALETQYF.

V is TRBV5-1 and J is TRBJ1-5, with TRBD1 matching over 10 bases. Germline CDR1 and CDR2: SGHRS and YFSETQ. The CDR3 sequence is 19 residues long. The V gene end was trimmed by 4 bases and the J gene end by 2 bases; junction bases not matched to a gene: 15. This CDR3 reads CASSHPRKGTGVGNQPQHF. Here the CDR3 DNA reads TGCGCCAGCAGCCACCCTAGGAAAGGGACAGGGGTCGGCAATCAGCCCCAGCATTTT.

This chain connects TRBV7-3 to TRBJ2-5; TRBD2 matches at 10 bases. Germline lookup yields CDR1 SGHTA and CDR2 FQGTGA. The CDR3 contains 14 residues. J gave up 1 base and V 5 bases, and 1 base lay outside the gene matches. The CDR3 DNA sequence: TGTGCCAGCAGCCCTAGCGGGGGCCAAGAGACCCAGTACTTC. Protein: CASSPSGGQETQYF.

The rearrangement uses TRBV28 and TRBJ2-1, with 11 bases fitting TRBD2. Unmatched junction bases numbered 10, after V lost 5 bases and J lost 7 bases. From germline, CDR1 is MDHEN and CDR2 SYDVKM. The CDR3 has 16 amino acids. The CDR3 is CASSPHSGGARNEQFF. CDR3 nucleotide sequence: TGTGCCAGCAGTCCGCATAGCGGGGGGGCTAGGAATGAGCAGTTCTTC.

The CDR3 reads CASSQAGTGVDNEQFF. In DNA, the CDR3 is TGCGCCAGCAGCCAAGCCGGGACAGGGGTCGACAATGAGCAGTTCTTC. The chain links TRBV4-1 to TRBJ2-1; 10 nucleotides line up with TRBD1. V trimming: 1 base; J trimming: 5 bases; junction bases outside the gene matches: 5. The CDR3 runs to 16 residues. CDR1 is MGHRA, CDR2 YSYEKL, per germline.

The V gene is TRBV7-2, the J gene TRBJ2-7, with D possibly TRBD2 on 5 matching bases. The CDR3 runs to 15 residues. Germline V gene sequence: CDR1 SGHTA, CDR2 FQGNSA. Trimming removed 5 bases from V and 3 bases from J, with 17 bases in between. The CDR3 DNA follows: TGTGCCAGCAGCCAAGCGGCGCCCGCGGGCTACGAGCAGTACTTC. This translates into CASSQAAPAGYEQYF.

The V call is TRBV6-6, the J call TRBJ1-5; D possibly corresponds to TRBD1 (6 bases). Germline values: CDR1 MNHNY, CDR2 SVGAGI (reference sequence). The CDR3 has 15 residues. The germline V and J ends were trimmed by 0 bases and 3 bases, with 9 bases remaining between them. The CDR3 DNA sequence: TGTGCCAGCAGTTACTCCGACAGGCCCAATCAGCCCCAGCATTTT. This encodes CASSYSDRPNQPQHF.

The rearrangement links TRBV29-1 to TRBJ2-5; D may be TRBD1 (6 bases). The CDR3 covers 13 residues. V was clipped by 4 bases and J by 0 bases, with 9 bases between them. CDR1 and CDR2 (germline): SQVTM, ANQGSEA. The CDR3 spells CSVGRDNQETQYF. The CDR3, as DNA: TGCAGCGTTGGCCGGGACAACCAAGAGACCCAGTACTTC.

The J gene is TRBJ2-1, the V gene TRBV4-2; 8 bases line up with TRBD2. The CDR3 is 17 residues long. V lost 0 bases, J lost 5 bases, and 9 bases stayed unmatched. From germline, CDR1 is LGHNA and CDR2 YNFKEQ. The CDR3 sequence: CASSQDLQRESHNEQFF. CDR3 bases: TGTGCCAGCAGCCAAGATCTTCAGCGGGAGAGCCACAATGAGCAGTTCTTC.